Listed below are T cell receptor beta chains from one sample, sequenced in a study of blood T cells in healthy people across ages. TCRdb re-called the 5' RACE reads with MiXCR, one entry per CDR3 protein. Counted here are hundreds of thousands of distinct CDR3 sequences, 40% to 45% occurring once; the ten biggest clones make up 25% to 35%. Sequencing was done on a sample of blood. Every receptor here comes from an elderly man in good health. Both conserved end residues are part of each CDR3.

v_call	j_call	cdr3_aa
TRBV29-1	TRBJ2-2	CSVDRGSAGELFF
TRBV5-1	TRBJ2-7	CASSQTETYEQYF
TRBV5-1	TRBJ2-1	CASSGRQGLSNEQFF
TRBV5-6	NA	CASTHNLGSGEQYF
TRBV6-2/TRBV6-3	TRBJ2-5	CASRNGGGALKETQYF
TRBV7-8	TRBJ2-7	CASSRTSGGLSYNEQYF
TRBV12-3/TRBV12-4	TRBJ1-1	CASSLGQGRQAFF
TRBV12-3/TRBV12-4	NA	CASSRRGGGVQETQFF
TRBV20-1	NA	CSARDSSGSLAYEQYF
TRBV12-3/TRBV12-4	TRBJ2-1	CASNSGTSLFF
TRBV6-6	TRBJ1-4	CASSQAGGLREKLFF
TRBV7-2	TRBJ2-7	CASTELGAYEQYF
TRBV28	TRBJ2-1	CASSKPNSRVVQFF
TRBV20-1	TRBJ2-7	CSARDLAGAGQYF
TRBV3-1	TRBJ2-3	CASSRDRASDTQYF
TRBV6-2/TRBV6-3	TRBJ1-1	CASGLHTANTEAFF
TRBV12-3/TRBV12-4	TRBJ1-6	CASKPYRRGSYNSPLHF
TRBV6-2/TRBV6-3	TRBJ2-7	CASKDTSGNREQYF
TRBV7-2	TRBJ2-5	CASSLAWTTQETQYF
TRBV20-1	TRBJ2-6	CSGAAGANVLTF
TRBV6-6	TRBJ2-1	CARSRVDNEQFF
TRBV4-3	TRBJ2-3	CASSQDWRDTQYF
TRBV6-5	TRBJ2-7	CASSSAAGTGGYEQYF
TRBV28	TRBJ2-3	CASRGPGSTDTQYF
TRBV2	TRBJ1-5	CASSEGRTKRGQPQHF
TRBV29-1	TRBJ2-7	CSVVTLGQGASYEQYF
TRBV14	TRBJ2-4	CASSLGLADTNEQYF
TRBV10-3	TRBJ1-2	CAISRGATTNYGYTF
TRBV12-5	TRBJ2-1	CASGSVTVSNEQFF
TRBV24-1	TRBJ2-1	CATSGWSSYNEQFF
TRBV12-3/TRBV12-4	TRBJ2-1	CASSVDLGPYNEQFF
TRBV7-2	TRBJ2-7	CASSLAGQAAYEQYF
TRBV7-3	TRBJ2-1	CASSPGSSSYEQFF
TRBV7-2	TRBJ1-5	CASSFDAQPQHF
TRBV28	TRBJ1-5	CASSLPRPGRQPQHF
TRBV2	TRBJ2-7	CASSVLPFYEQYF
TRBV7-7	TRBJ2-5	CASSLRGGEETQYF